A single sample is the source of the 27 T cell receptor beta chains below, sequenced in a study of blood T cells in healthy people across ages. A J-beta primer mix and a sample-barcoded 5' primer were used in a second PCR of about 6 to 12 cycles. Using its own MiXCR run on the 5' RACE reads, TCRdb lists one record per CDR3 protein. This repertoire shows about 1.5 million distinct CDR3 sequences, around 40% found once; its top ten account for around 4%. Sequenced material: blood. Receptors originate from a woman between 18 and 30 years old in good health.

CDR3 protein: CACSYGGNTEAFF. The CDR3 DNA follows: TGTGCCTGTTCGTATGGAGGGAACACTGAAGCTTTCTTT. The rearrangement links TRBV30 to TRBJ1-1; D ambiguous. V shed 6 bases and J shed 1 base, with 12 bases lying between them. Germline-derived CDR1 and CDR2 are GTSNPN and SVGIG (reference sequence). The CDR3 is 13 amino acids.

The rearrangement uses TRBV28 and TRBJ2-2; 10 bases are shared with TRBD1. This CDR3 contains 15 residues. Germline CDR1 MDHEN, CDR2 SYDVKM. V was pared by 10 bases and J by 6 bases, with 11 bases of the junction left unmatched. For the CDR3, the DNA is TGTGCCACCCTGTATGACAGGGGGCTTTCCGGGGAGCTGTTTTTT. This gives the protein CATLYDRGLSGELFF.

V and J are TRBV6-2 or TRBV6-3 and TRBJ2-7; 8 bases agree with TRBD2. This CDR3 comprises 13 residues. Germline CDR1 reads MNHEY; CDR2 reads SVGEGT. Trimming took 7 bases from V and 3 from J; bases not matched to a gene: 5. The CDR3 region is CASTLAGIYEQYF. The CDR3 coding sequence is TGTGCCAGCACCCTAGCGGGCATCTACGAGCAGTACTTC.

This clonotype was seen only a few times. This chain joins TRBV4-3 and TRBJ2-7; tentative D call: TRBD2 (5 bases). This CDR3 has 15 residues. Germline CDR1 reads LGHNA; CDR2 reads YSLEER. V lost 0 bases, J lost 1 base, and 10 bases lay in between. In nucleotides, the CDR3 is TGCGCCAGCAGCCAAGATTTGGACTTGTCCTACGAGCAGTACTTC. Encoded protein: CASSQDLDLSYEQYF.

The rearrangement joins TRBV6-1 to TRBJ2-7; unclear D gene. Germline CDR1 MNHNS, CDR2 SASEGT. The length of the CDR3 is 11 residues. V was clipped by 1 base and J by 6 bases, with 4 bases between them. The CDR3 region is CASSEGIEQYF. As DNA, the CDR3 is TGTGCCAGCAGTGAAGGAATCGAGCAGTACTTC.

This clonotype has only a few counts. The chain recombines TRBV5-4 with TRBJ1-4; 8 bases agree with TRBD1. Germline-derived CDR1 and CDR2 are SGHNT and YYREEE (reference sequence). There are 16 residues in the CDR3. The V gene end was trimmed by 0 bases and the J gene end by 3 bases; junction bases not matched to a gene: 4. The CDR3 coding sequence is TGTGCCAGCAGCTTGGATCCGACAGGGGCTAATGAAAAACTGTTTTTT. Protein: CASSLDPTGANEKLFF.

The chain combines TRBV24-1 with TRBJ2-3, with 8 bases fitting TRBD2. With 0 bases clipped from V and 2 bases from J, the junction kept 12 bases outside the gene matches. Germline lookup yields CDR1 KGHDR and CDR2 SFDVKD. This CDR3 is 19 amino acids long. CDR3 amino acids: CATSDLRAGGPYNTDTQYF. CDR3 coding DNA: TGTGCCACCAGTGATTTGCGGGCGGGAGGTCCCTATAACACAGATACGCAGTATTTT.

This clonotype showed up many times. The chain joins TRBV12-3 or TRBV12-4 to TRBJ1-5; D is uncertain. This CDR3 is built from 12 residues. V lost 5 bases to trimming and J lost 3 bases, with 5 bases between them. The CDR3 nucleotides read TGTGCCAGCAGTCCGAACAATCAGCCCCAGCATTTT. It is translated as CASSPNNQPQHF.

This clonotype was detected many times. The chain is built from TRBV4-2 and TRBJ2-7, with D unresolved. V was cut by 2 bases and J by 0 bases, with 8 bases left in between. The germline V gene encodes CDR1 LGHNA and CDR2 YNFKEQ. This CDR3 has 14 amino acids. The CDR3 DNA follows: TGTGCCAGCAGCCAACTGGGTATCTCCTACGAGCAGTACTTC. Residues: CASSQLGISYEQYF.

This clonotype was counted between two and nine times. This chain links TRBV12-3 or TRBV12-4 with TRBJ1-4; D is undetermined. The CDR3 is made up of 12 amino acids. Between the trimmed V and J ends, which lost 3 bases and 7 bases, there was a span of 6 bases. This CDR3 reads CASSFTLEKLFF. Here the CDR3 DNA reads TGTGCCAGCAGTTTTACTCTTGAAAAACTGTTTTTT.

The chain joins TRBV10-2 to TRBJ1-1; TRBD1 matches 8 bases. The trim removed 6 bases at V and 11 bases at J, leaving 17 bases unmatched. Germline V lookup: CDR1 WSHSY, CDR2 SAAADI. There are 15 residues in the CDR3. The CDR3 here is CASRDREAKGLEAFF. The CDR3 bases are TGCGCCAGCAGGGACAGGGAAGCGAAGGGGCTTGAGGCTTTCTTT.

V is TRBV7-2 and J is TRBJ2-7, with D perhaps matching TRBD2 (7 bases). CDR1 is SGHTA and CDR2 is FQGNSA in the germline V gene. Deletions cut 5 bases from V and 1 base from J, with 18 bases between. The CDR3 loop spans 16 amino acids. CDR3 sequence: CASSLPRGGASYEQYF. CDR3 in DNA: TGTGCCAGCAGCCTACCGAGGGGGGGGGCGTCCTACGAGCAGTACTTC.

The table lists this clonotype with a few counts. The rearrangement joins TRBV5-1 to TRBJ2-1, with D uncertain. This CDR3 has 12 residues. V was pared by 4 bases and J by 8 bases, with 10 bases between. Germline V gives CDR1 SGHRS, CDR2 YFSETQ. The CDR3 region has the DNA TGCGCCAGCAGCCCCTATCTGGATGAGCAGTTCTTC. It codes for CASSPYLDEQFF.

The gene calls are TRBV5-6 and TRBJ1-2; 9 nucleotides align to TRBD1. Germline loops: CDR1 SGHDT, CDR2 YYEEEE. The CDR3 covers 14 residues. V shed 4 bases, J shed 8 bases, and the junction held 9 bases outside the gene matches. In DNA, the CDR3 is TGTGCCAGCAGCGGAAGGACAGGGGTGTGGGGCTACACCTTC. It specifies CASSGRTGVWGYTF. The full variable domain, completed using reference TRBV5-6 and TRBJ1-2, is DAGVTQSPTHLIKTRGQQVTLRCSPKSGHDTVSWYQQALGQGPQFIFQYYEEEERQRGNFPDRFSGHQFPNYSSELNVNALLLGDSALYLCASSGRTGVWGYTFGSGTRLTVV.

This clonotype occurred a few times. The chain recombines TRBV4-1 with TRBJ1-2; unclear D gene. Germline V gene data show CDR1 as MGHRA and CDR2 as YSYEKL. With 5 bases removed from V and 6 bases from J, the gap between germline ends came to 13 bases. CDR3 length equals 13 residues. The CDR3 DNA follows: TGCGCCAGCAGCGATCGGACTGGGGATGGCTACACCTTC. It is translated as CASSDRTGDGYTF.

The chain is built from TRBV5-1 and TRBJ2-5; D uncertain. Between the trimmed V and J ends, which lost 2 bases and 3 bases, there was a span of 11 bases. This CDR3 has 14 amino acids. Germline values: CDR1 SGHRS, CDR2 YFSETQ. The CDR3 DNA follows: TGCGCCAGCAGCTTTGGCCCAACCGAAGAGACCCAGTACTTC. Translating it yields CASSFGPTEETQYF. The full variable domain, rest sourced from reference TRBV5-1 and TRBJ2-5, is KAGVTQTPRYLIKTRGQQVTLSCSPISGHRSVSWYQQTPGQGLQFLFEYFSETQRNKGNFPGRFSGRQFSNSRSEMNVSTLELGDSALYLCASSFGPTEETQYFGPGTRLLVL.

The V and J genes are TRBV4-1 and TRBJ1-2, with 7 bases identical to TRBD1. This CDR3 has 18 residues. In germline, CDR1 is MGHRA, CDR2 YSYEKL. Unmatched junction bases numbered 17, after V lost 2 bases and J lost 5 bases. The CDR3 is CASSQFPKGPSGGYGYTF. The CDR3 DNA follows: TGCGCCAGCAGCCAATTTCCTAAGGGGCCCTCAGGGGGGTATGGCTACACCTTC.

This clonotype was counted only a few times. This chain links TRBV7-6 with TRBJ2-7; D perhaps matches TRBD2 (5 bases). Trimming pared 0 bases from V and 0 bases from J, leaving 12 bases between. The CDR3 is made up of 16 amino acids. Germline V gives CDR1 SGHVS, CDR2 FNYEAQ. CDR3 bases: TGTGCCAGCAGCTTAGCCGGAGGACTCAGCTCCTACGAGCAGTACTTC. It is translated as CASSLAGGLSSYEQYF.

This rearrangement joins TRBV5-1 to TRBJ2-4, with TRBD1 identical over 7 bases. The tail of the sequence fits TRBJ2-7 better, so the J call may be wrong. Germline V lookup: CDR1 SGHRS, CDR2 YFSETQ. The CDR3 has 13 residues. The CDR3 is CASSGQAYYEQYF. CDR3 DNA sequence: TGCGCCAGCAGCGGACAGGCGTACTACGAGCAGTACTTC.

The rearrangement joins TRBV20-1 to TRBJ2-7; 8 nucleotides match TRBD2. Germline CDR1 DFQATT, CDR2 SNEGSKA (reference sequence). This CDR3 is 17 amino acids long. Trimming removed 0 bases from V and 5 bases from J; junction bases left unmatched: 15. CDR3 bases: TGCAGTGCTAGAGATCGGCTGGCAACGGGAGGGCCCCACGAGCAGTACTTC. This translates into CSARDRLATGGPHEQYF.

CDR3 residues: CASSFLGGRPETQYF. CDR3 DNA: TGCGCCAGCAGCTTTTTGGGGGGGCGTCCGGAGACCCAGTACTTC. This rearrangement joins TRBV5-1 to TRBJ2-5, with D perhaps TRBD2 (7 bases). Germline V gene data show CDR1 as SGHRS and CDR2 as YFSETQ. V dropped 2 bases and J dropped 5 bases, with 16 bases sitting between them. The CDR3 runs 15 residues.

This chain uses TRBV6-2 or TRBV6-3 with TRBJ2-1; 7 bases align to TRBD2. The CDR3 covers 15 residues. V gave up 4 bases and J gave up 3 bases; unmatched junction bases: 6. Germline V CDR1 and CDR2: MNHEY, SVGEGT. CDR3 in DNA: TGTGCCAGCAGTTTCTTGGGCGGGGGCTACAATGAGCAGTTCTTC. The encoded protein is CASSFLGGGYNEQFF.

The V gene is TRBV27, the J gene TRBJ2-7, with D perhaps given as TRBD1 or TRBD2 (6 bases each). The germline CDR1 and CDR2 sequences are MNHEY and SMNVEV (reference sequence). This CDR3 region has 15 residues. V gave up 4 bases and J gave up 0 bases, with 13 bases separating them. The CDR3 region has the DNA TGTGCCAGCAGTTCATGGGGGGCCAGCTCCTACGAGCAGTACTTC. Amino acids: CASSSWGASSYEQYF.

This chain connects TRBV20-1 to TRBJ2-7, with D hard to call. The germline gives CDR1 DFQATT, CDR2 SNEGSKA (reference sequence). V was clipped by 1 base and J by 2 bases, with 6 bases between them. The CDR3 spans 12 residues. Here the CDR3 DNA reads TGCAGTGCTAGAGTCTTCACCTACGAGCAGTACTTC. Its protein is CSARVFTYEQYF.

Only one count was recorded for this clonotype. The rearrangement links TRBV5-1 to TRBJ2-7; possible D gene TRBD1, 6 bases. Germline-derived CDR1 and CDR2 are SGHRS and YFSETQ. The V gene lost 0 bases and the J gene lost 5 bases, with 12 bases spanning the gap. The CDR3 runs to 14 residues. CDR3 DNA: TGCGCCAGCAGCTTGGGACAGGCCGCAAACGAGCAGTACTTC. Its protein is CASSLGQAANEQYF. Based on the CDR3 plus reference TRBV5-1 and TRBJ2-7, the full variable domain is KAGVTQTPRYLIKTRGQQVTLSCSPISGHRSVSWYQQTPGQGLQFLFEYFSETQRNKGNFPGRFSGRQFSNSRSEMNVSTLELGDSALYLCASSLGQAANEQYFGPGTRLTVT.

The chain couples TRBV10-3 to TRBJ2-3; either TRBD1 or TRBD2 may fit D (5 bases each). Trimming removed 6 bases at V and 4 bases at J, with 14 bases between. CDR3 size: 14 residues. Germline CDR1 is ENHRY and CDR2 is SYGVKD. The CDR3 loop reads CAISTRDAADTQYF. DNA of the CDR3: TGTGCCATCAGCACACGGGACGCTGCAGATACGCAGTATTTT.

This chain links TRBV27 with TRBJ1-1; perhaps TRBD1 as D (6 bases). V shed 5 bases and J shed 0 bases, with 13 bases lying between them. In germline, CDR1 is MNHEY, CDR2 SMNVEV (reference sequence). The CDR3 spans 15 residues. This CDR3 is CASSRNRAMNTEAFF. CDR3 DNA sequence: TGTGCCAGCAGTCGAAACAGGGCCATGAACACTGAAGCTTTCTTT.